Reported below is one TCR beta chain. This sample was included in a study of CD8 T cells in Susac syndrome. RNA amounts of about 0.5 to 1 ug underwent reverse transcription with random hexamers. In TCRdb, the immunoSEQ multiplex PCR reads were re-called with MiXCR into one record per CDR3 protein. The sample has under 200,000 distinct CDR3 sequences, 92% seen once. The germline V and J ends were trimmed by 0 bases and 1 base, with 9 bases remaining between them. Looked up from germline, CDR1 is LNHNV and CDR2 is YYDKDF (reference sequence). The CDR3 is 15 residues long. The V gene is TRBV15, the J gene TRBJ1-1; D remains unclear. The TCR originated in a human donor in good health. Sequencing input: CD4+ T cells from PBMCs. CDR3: CATSRDGRKNTEAFF. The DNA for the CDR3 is TGTGCCACCAGCAGAGACGGCCGGAAGAACACTGAAGCTTTCTTT.